This T cell receptor (beta chain) was observed in a study of cytomegalovirus exposure and HLA in healthy donors. Study-wide findings and caveats: In a later analysis, a missense DCLRE1C variant was linked to TCR beta V- and J-gene trimming. A later analysis associated 15,000 or so TCR beta sequences with HLA alleles at a 0.05 false discovery rate.

It was with 60 Vbeta and 13 Jbeta primers that the PCR ran. Generated by immunoSEQ multiplex PCR, the TCRdb table keeps only in-frame clones and is missing some. The table has some 120,000 clones, roughly 17% seen once; the top ten hold about 3.1%. From germline, CDR1 is MNHEY and CDR2 SMNVEV (reference sequence). There are 12 residues in the CDR3. Trimming took off 6 bases at V and 4 bases at J, with 6 bases between the two ends. The study sampled nominally healthy donors, though unrecorded immune exposures were likely. Comment on this clone: The antigen remains unidentified.

Sequencing input: PBMCs. The rearrangement links TRBV27 to TRBJ1-4; no definite D call. The receptor comes from a female donor in good health and CMV-seropositive. As DNA, the CDR3 is TGTGCCAGCAGGCAGGATAATGAAAAACTGTTTTTT. This codes for CASRQDNEKLFF.